The clone carrying this TCR beta chain appeared many times. Its specificity is not known. The data stem from a study of Graves' ophthalmopathy and Graves' hyperthyroidism. Study conclusions and caveats: Detected in blood as well were most expanded thyroid clonotypes with frequency above 0.001.

J lost 5 bases, V lost 5 bases, and 6 bases had no gene match. The V gene's germline CDR1 is MNHEY and CDR2 SVGAGI. The CDR3 is 14 residues long. TCR beta CDR3 regions were amplified from RNA transcripts. First-round RT-PCR employed HTBI primers, with a second-round multiplex PCR after it. TCRdb analysed the multiplex PCR reads with MiXCR anew, one entry per CDR3 protein. This table has about 1.1 million distinct CDR3 sequences, 35% to 40% appearing once. This TCR came from an adult man with Graves' hyperthyroidism. The sample comprised peripheral blood or thyroid tissue (not recorded which). The chain is built from TRBV6-5 and TRBJ1-5, with TRBD1 matching 7 bases. CDR3 nucleotides: TGTGCCAGCAGTCTGAGGGACAGACATCAGCCCCAGCATTTT. It yields the protein CASSLRDRHQPQHF.